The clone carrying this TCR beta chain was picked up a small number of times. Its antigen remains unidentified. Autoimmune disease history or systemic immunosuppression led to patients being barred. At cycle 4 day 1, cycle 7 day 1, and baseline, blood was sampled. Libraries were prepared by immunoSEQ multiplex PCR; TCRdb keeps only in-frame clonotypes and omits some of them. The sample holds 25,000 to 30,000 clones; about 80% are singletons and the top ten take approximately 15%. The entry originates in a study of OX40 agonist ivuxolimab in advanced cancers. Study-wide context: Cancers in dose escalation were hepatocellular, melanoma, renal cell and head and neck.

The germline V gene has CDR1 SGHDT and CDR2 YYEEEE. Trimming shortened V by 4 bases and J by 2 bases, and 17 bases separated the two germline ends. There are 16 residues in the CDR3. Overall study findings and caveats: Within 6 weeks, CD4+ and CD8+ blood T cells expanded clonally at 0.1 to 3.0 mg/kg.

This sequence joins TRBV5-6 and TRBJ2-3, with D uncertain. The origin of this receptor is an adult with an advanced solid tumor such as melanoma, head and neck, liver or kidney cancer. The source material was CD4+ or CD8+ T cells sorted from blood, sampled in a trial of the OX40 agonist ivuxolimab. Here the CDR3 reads CASSQPALLITDTQYF. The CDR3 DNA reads TGTGCCAGCAGCCAACCCGCGTTGCTCATCACAGATACGCAGTATTTT.